This TCR beta chain is drawn from a study of shared clonotypes between healthy human individuals. V was clipped by 2 bases and J by 4 bases, with 17 bases between them. The CDR3 has 16 amino acids. In germline, CDR1 is SGHAT, CDR2 FQNNGV. Terminally differentiated effector memory CD45RA+ cells were excluded from the naive CD8 cells, which were CD45RO-negative and positively selected for CCR7. The data were produced by immunoSEQ multiplex PCR, yet TCRdb's version contains in-frame clones alone and is incomplete. The sample lists 2 million to 2.5 million clones; approximately 95% were seen once. Sequenced material: naive CD8+ T cells sorted from blood. This clonotype originated in a man aged 18 to 30 in good health. The rearrangement uses TRBV11-2 and TRBJ2-5; D tentatively reads TRBD1 or TRBD2 (5 bases each). CDR3 residues: CASSLFVYGGLETQYF. The CDR3 coding sequence is TGTGCCAGCAGCTTATTTGTGTATGGGGGTTTAGAGACCCAGTACTTC.